This TCR beta chain was captured in a study of memory CD4+ T cells and cytomegalovirus serostatus (dated by TCRdb to about 2019). About the study as a whole: A total of roughly 35 healthy Belgian adults, of whom 9 were CMV seropositive and 24 were CMV seronegative, were included in the cohort. To replicate a published TCR-based CMV serostatus classifier, the study sequenced CD4+ memory TCRbeta repertoires from a Belgian cohort whose cytomegalovirus serostatus was known. Broader findings and caveats from the paper: On the Belgian cohort, the classifier built on the original framework reached a median bootstrapped AUC of around 0.96, with a 95% CI of 0.76-1.00. Of over 150 previously reported CMV-associated TCRbeta sequences, 60 to 85 appeared in the CD4+ memory repertoires, each in one to five individuals. Results were interpreted as suggesting that the CMV-associated TCR signature is largely present in the CD4+ memory repertoire. Only CD4+CD45RO+ memory cells were sequenced, in contrast to the original study, in which naive and memory CD4+ and CD8+ populations were covered. For predicting CMV serostatus, the median bootstrapped AUC was 0.95 using the original framework and 0.91 using a US-trained random forest.

Single viable CD3+CD4+CD8-CD45RO+ cells were sorted as memory CD4+ T cells on a FACSAria II. CMV serostatus was determined using a Roche Elecsys assay that detects serum IgG against CMV pp150, pp28, p38 and p52. Once the samples were thawed, total CD4+ T cells were enriched through positive selection using CD4 magnetic microbeads. The samples came from a separate study whose specific focus was interrogating the CD4+ T cell memory repertoire. Peripheral blood mononuclear cells were isolated and cryopreserved according to standard operating procedures, and serum was stored at -80 degrees C. Staining used CD3-PerCP (BW264/56), CD4-APC (RPA-T4), CD45RO-PE (UCHT1) and CD8-Pacific Orange (3B5) antibodies, with Sytox blue excluding non-viable cells. CDR1 LNHDA and CDR2 SQIVND were looked up in the germline V gene (reference sequence). Including cysteine and phenylalanine, the CDR3 has 14 amino acids. The retained sequence is limited to the CDR3, 42 bases, with the frame set at the first base. Compared with germline, V lacks 7 bases and J lacks 9 bases; bases without a gene match: 12.

Genomic DNA was extracted from sorted cells with the Quick-DNA Microprep Kit. Amplification of TCRbeta DNA was done with the immunoSEQ hsTCRbeta kit, following the protocol from the manufacturer. An Illumina MiSeq instrument was used to sequence the TCRbeta libraries. Per the source publication's procedure: Removing out-of-frame sequences left a few million distinct TCRbeta sequences, an average of about 70,000 per individual. Each individual was scored according to the count of 164 previously reported CMV-associated TCRbeta sequences and the total productive distinct TCRbeta count. A beta-binomial model was reimplemented in Python, and scikit-learn random forests with default parameters were trained on data from the US cohort. On the Belgian cohort, classifier performance was reported as the median AUC, along with percentile confidence intervals, across 10,000 bootstrap iterations. The immuneACCESS repertoire file appears here via TCRdb, limited to in-frame rearrangements. These files lack a portion of the clones; in checked studies, under half of the deficit traces to unresolved V genes, and the cause of the others is not known. The DNA gave D and trimming, while V, J and clone size come from that table. A total of around 49,000 clones appear in this sample, under 80% of them only once. Clones ranked in the top ten supply roughly 0.61% of the sample.

As concerns this clone: Its antigen is currently not known. No base qualities exist here, and no much larger clone lies one base off it.

Sequenced input: memory CD4+ T cells from blood. This TCR was sampled from an adult in good health and CMV-seronegative. This chain is built from TRBV19 and TRBJ1-5; 7 bases in the junction line up with TRBD1. The nucleotide sequence is given as TGTGCCAGTACCCCACGGGCAGGGGGTTGGCCCCAGCATTTT. It encodes CASTPRAGGWPQHF. Beyond the CDR3, the reference TRBV19 and TRBJ1-5 genes provide the residues; the full variable domain reads: DGGITQSPKYLFRKEGQNVTLSCEQNLNHDAMYWYRQDPGQGLRLIYYSQIVNDFQKGDIAEGYSVSREKKESFPLTVTSAQKNPTAFYLCASTPRAGGWPQHFGDGTRLSIL.